The clone carrying this T cell receptor (beta chain) was seen more than once but under ten times. The antigen is not known. The sample comes from a study of human T cells and chemical hapten exposure. Findings of the study overall: As the donors had alopecia, their immune response may differ from healthy people's.

MiXCR was run by TCRdb on the RACE reads, yielding one entry per CDR3 protein. The table has tens of thousands of distinct CDR3 sequences, more than 9% seen once. J gave up 5 bases and V 4 bases, and 4 bases lay outside the gene matches. Germline V lookup: CDR1 LNHDA, CDR2 SQIVND (reference sequence). CDR3 length: 14 amino acids. Sample time point: patch test 1, 2 weeks after DPC sensitization. Treatment reported: therapeutic diphenylcyclopropenone sensitization with weekly scalp DPC. Sequenced material: whole blood, taken in connection with sensitization to the hapten diphenylcyclopropenone (DPC). The chain is built from TRBV19 and TRBJ2-1; 8 bases are shared with TRBD2. This TCR was sampled from a man between 35 and 55 years old with alopecia areata. Some clones in this sample may be carry-over from other donors' samples. In DNA form, the CDR3 reads TGTGCCAGTAGTACCCGGACTAGCCACAATGAGCAGTTCTTC. This gives the protein CASSTRTSHNEQFF. Full variable domain (missing parts from reference TRBV19 and TRBJ2-1): DGGITQSPKYLFRKEGQNVTLSCEQNLNHDAMYWYRQDPGQGLRLIYYSQIVNDFQKGDIAEGYSVSREKKESFPLTVTSAQKNPTAFYLCASSTRTSHNEQFFGPGTRLTVL.